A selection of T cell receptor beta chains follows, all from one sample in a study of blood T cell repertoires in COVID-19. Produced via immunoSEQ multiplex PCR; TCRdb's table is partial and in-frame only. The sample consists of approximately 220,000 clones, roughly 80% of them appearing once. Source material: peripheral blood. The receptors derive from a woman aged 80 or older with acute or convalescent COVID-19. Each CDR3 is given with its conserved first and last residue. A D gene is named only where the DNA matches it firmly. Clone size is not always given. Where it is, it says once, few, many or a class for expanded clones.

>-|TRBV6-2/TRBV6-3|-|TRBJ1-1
TGTGCCAGCAGTTACTCGACGGGACTCACTGAAGCTTTCTTT
CASSYSTGLTEAFF
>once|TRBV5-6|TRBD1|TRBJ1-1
TGTGCCAGCAGCTTCGGGCGGACAGGGGGCAGCACTGAAGCTTTCTTT
CASSFGRTGGSTEAFF
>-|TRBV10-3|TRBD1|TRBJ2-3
TGTGCCACTGGCTGGACAGGGTCAGATACGCAGTATTTT
CATGWTGSDTQYF
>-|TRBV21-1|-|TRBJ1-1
TGTGCCAGCAGCAAGTGGGACTCGAACACTGAAGCTTTCTTT
CASSKWDSNTEAFF
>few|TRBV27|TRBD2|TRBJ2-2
TGTGCCAGCAGTCTGGGACTAGTGAGCGGGGAGCTGTTTTTT
CASSLGLVSGELFF
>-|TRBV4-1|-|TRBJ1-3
TGCGCCAGCAGCCAATCTATGGGGGGGACTGGAAACACCATATATTTT
CASSQSMGGTGNTIYF
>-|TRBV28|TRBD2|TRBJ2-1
TGTGCCAGCAGTTTAAGTCTAGCGGGGTCCAGCTCCTACAATGAGCAGTTCTTC
CASSLSLAGSSSYNEQFF
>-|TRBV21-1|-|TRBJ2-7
TGTGCCAGCAGCAAAGCGCGGAGAGTATACTCCTACGAGCAGTACTTC
CASSKARRVYSYEQYF
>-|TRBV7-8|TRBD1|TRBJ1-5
TGTGCCAGCAGCTCCTCCAGGGACAGCTATAGCAATCAGCCCCAGCATTTT
CASSSSRDSYSNQPQHF
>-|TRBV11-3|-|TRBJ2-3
TGTGCCAGCAGCCCGTTGGGCAGCACAGATACGCAGTATTTT
CASSPLGSTDTQYF
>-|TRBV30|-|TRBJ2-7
TGTGCCTGGGCCGGGGGATTAGTTGACGAGCAGTACTTC
CAWAGGLVDEQYF
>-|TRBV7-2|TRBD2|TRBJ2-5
TGTGCCAGCAGCTCGCTCGGGGGGGTGGCCCCCGACTTC
CASSSLGGVAPDF
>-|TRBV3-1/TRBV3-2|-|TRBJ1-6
TGTGCCAGCAGCCAAAGGCACGGGGATAATTCACCCCTCCACTTT
CASSQRHGDNSPLHF
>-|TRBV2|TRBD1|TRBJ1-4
TGTGCCAGCAGTGGATCACCGACAGGGGGCTCGGTGGAAAAACTGTTTTTT
CASSGSPTGGSVEKLFF
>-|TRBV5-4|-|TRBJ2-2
TGTGCCAGCAGCGCCTGGGGGGACGGAAACACCGGGGAGCTGTTTTTT
CASSAWGDGNTGELFF
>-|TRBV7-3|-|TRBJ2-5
TGTGCCAGCAGCCCAAATCCCGGGGAGACCCAGTACTTC
CASSPNPGETQYF
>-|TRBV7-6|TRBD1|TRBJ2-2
TGTGCCAGCAGCCAGGGACAGGGATACACCGGGGAGCTGTTTTTT
CASSQGQGYTGELFF
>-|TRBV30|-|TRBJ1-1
TGTGCCTGGAGCGGGACTCCTGGGCGGACTGAAGCTTTCTTT
CAWSGTPGRTEAFF
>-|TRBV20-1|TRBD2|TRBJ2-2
TGCAGTGCTAGTAGCGGGGCCACCGGGGAGCTGTTTTTT
CSASSGATGELFF
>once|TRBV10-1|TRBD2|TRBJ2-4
TGCGCCAGCAGTGAGTCTGGGCTAGCGGGAGCCCGCGCCAAAAACATTCAGTACTTC
CASSESGLAGARAKNIQYF
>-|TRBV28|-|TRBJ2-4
TGTGCCAGCAGGGAGGTAGCCAAAAACATTCAGTACTTC
CASREVAKNIQYF
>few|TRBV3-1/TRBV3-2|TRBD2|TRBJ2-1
TGTGCCAGCAGCCAAGATCACCCGCTAGCGGAGGGGTTCTTC
CASSQDHPLAEGFF
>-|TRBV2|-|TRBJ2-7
TGTGCCAGCAGTGGTCACTACGAGCAGTACTTC
CASSGHYEQYF
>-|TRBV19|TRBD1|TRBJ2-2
TGTGCCAGTAGTAGGATAACAGGGGGCACCACGAACACCGGGGAGCTGTTTTTT
CASSRITGGTTNTGELFF
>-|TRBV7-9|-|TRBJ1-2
TGTGCCAGCAGCCTCGGACAGTTAAGGGGCTACACCTTC
CASSLGQLRGYTF
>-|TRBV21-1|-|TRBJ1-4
TGTGCCAGCAGCCGACGACCGGGACAGGGTCCTGAAAAACTGTTTTTT
CASSRRPGQGPEKLFF
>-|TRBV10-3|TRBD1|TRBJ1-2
TGTGCCGTACAGGGGGCTATCTCAGGCTACACCTTC
CAVQGAISGYTF
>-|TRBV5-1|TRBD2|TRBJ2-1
TGCGCCAGCAGCTTGGACCTAGCGGGGAATGAGCAGTTCTTC
CASSLDLAGNEQFF
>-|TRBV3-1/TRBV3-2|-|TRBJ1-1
TGTGCCAGCAGCCAAGAGGGAGAGAGGACTGAAGCTTTCTTT
CASSQEGERTEAFF
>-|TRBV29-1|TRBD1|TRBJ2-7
TGCAGCGTTGAGTACCGACAGGGGGCCTCCTACGAGCAGTACTTC
CSVEYRQGASYEQYF
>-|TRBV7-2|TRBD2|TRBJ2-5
TGTGCCAGCAGCTCGCAATCTAGCGGGAGAGAGACCCAGTACTTC
CASSSQSSGRETQYF
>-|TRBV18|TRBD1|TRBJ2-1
TGTGCCAGCTCAGCTAACGCCAGACAGGGAGCTTACAATGAGCAGTTCTTC
CASSANARQGAYNEQFF
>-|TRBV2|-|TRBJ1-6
TGTGCCAGCAGTGAGGGGCCGTGGTCACCCCTCCACTTT
CASSEGPWSPLHF
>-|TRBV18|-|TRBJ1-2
TGTGCCAGCTCACCTAACAGGGCCCCAAACTATGGCTACACCTTC
CASSPNRAPNYGYTF
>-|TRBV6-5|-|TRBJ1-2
TGTGCCAGCAGTTACTCGAGAGTGGGCGGCTACACCTTC
CASSYSRVGGYTF
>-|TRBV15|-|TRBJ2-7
TGTGCCACCAGCAGAGTCTTAGGGGCAGGGTACGAGCAGTACTTC
CATSRVLGAGYEQYF
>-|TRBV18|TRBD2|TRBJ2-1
TGTGCCAGCTCACCGACCCGACTAGCGGGAGACAATGAGCAGTTCTTC
CASSPTRLAGDNEQFF
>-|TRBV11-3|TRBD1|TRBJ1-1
TGTGCCAGCAGCTTACCGGGACAGGTAGAAACTGAAGCTTTCTTT
CASSLPGQVETEAFF
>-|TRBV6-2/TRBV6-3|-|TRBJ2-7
TGTGCCAGCAGTAGAGAGGGCTACGAGCAGTACTTC
CASSREGYEQYF
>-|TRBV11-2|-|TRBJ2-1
TGTGCCAGCAGCTTAGGAGGAGGGACTCGGTACAATGAGCAGTTCTTC
CASSLGGGTRYNEQFF
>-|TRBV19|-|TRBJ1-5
TGTGCCAGTAGTCTTCCGGGGGGAGGGCAGCCCCAGCATTTT
CASSLPGGGQPQHF
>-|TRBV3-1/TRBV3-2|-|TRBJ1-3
TGTGCCAGCAGCCAAGACAGGGCGGCGGCTGGAAACACCATATATTTT
CASSQDRAAAGNTIYF
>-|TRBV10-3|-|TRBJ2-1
TGTGCCATCATGTCCTTGAATGAGCAGTTCTTC
CAIMSLNEQFF
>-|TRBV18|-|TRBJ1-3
TGTGCCAGCTCCGCGGACATTCGCTCTGGAAACACCATATATTTT
CASSADIRSGNTIYF